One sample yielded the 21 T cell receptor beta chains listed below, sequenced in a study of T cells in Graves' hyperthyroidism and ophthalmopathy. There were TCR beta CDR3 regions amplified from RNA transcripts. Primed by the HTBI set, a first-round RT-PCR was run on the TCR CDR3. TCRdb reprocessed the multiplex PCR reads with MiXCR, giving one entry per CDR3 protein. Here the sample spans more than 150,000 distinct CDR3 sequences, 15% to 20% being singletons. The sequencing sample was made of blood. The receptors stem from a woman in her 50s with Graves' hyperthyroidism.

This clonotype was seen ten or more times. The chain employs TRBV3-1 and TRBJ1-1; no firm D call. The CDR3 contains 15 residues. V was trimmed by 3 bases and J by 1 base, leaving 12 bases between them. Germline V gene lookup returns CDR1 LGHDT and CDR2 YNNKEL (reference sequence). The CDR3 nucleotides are TGTGCCAGCAGCCACCTCCCTGGCAGGAACACTGAAGCTTTCTTT. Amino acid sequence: CASSHLPGRNTEAFF. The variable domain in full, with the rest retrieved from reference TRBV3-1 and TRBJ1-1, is DTAVSQTPKYLVTQMGNDKSIKCEQNLGHDTMYWYKQDSKKFLKIMFSYNNKELIINETVPNRFSPKSPDKAHLNLHINSLELGDSAVYFCASSHLPGRNTEAFFGQGTRLTVV.

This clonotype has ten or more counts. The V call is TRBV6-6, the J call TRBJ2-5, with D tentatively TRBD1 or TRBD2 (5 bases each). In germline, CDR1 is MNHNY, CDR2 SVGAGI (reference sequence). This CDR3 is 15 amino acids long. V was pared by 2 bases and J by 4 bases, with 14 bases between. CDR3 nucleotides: TGTGCCAGCAGTTACCTCGGGACGGACGGAGAGACCCAGTACTTC. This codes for CASSYLGTDGETQYF.

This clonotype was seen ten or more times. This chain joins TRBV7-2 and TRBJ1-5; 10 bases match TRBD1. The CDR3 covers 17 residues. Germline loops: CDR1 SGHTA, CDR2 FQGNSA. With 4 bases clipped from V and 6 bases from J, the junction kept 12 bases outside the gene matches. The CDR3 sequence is CASSSLRRDRGGQPQHF. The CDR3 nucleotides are TGTGCCAGCAGCTCTCTCCGCCGGGACAGGGGAGGTCAGCCCCAGCATTTT.

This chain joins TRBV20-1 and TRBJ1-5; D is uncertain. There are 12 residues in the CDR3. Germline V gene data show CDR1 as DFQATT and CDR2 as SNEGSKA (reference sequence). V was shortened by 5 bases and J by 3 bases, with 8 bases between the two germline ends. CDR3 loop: CSAPGTNQPQHF. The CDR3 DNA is TGCAGTGCTCCGGGTACCAATCAGCCCCAGCATTTT.

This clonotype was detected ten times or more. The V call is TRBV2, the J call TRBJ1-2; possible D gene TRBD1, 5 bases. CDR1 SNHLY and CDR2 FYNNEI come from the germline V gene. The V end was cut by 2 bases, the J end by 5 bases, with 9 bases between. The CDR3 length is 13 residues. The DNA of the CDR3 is TGTGCCAGCAGTGAAAATACAGGATATGGCTACACCTTC. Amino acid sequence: CASSENTGYGYTF.

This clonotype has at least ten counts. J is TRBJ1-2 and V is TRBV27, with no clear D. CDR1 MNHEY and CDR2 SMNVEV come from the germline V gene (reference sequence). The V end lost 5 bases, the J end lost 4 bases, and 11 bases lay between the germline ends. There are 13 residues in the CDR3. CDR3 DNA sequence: TGTGCCAGCAGTCAGCGACCCTTCTATGGCTACACCTTC. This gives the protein CASSQRPFYGYTF.

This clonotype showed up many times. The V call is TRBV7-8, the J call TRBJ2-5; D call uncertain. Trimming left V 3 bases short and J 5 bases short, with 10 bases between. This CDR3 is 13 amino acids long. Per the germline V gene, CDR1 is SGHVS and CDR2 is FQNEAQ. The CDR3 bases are TGTGCCAGCAGCTTCCCACCCTGGGAGACCCAGTACTTC. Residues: CASSFPPWETQYF.

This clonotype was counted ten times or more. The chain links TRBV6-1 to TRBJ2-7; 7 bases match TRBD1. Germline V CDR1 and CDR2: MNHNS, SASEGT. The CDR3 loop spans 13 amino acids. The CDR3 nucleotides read TGTGCAAACGCACAGGGGCTAGCCTACGAGCAGTACTTC. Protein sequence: CANAQGLAYEQYF.

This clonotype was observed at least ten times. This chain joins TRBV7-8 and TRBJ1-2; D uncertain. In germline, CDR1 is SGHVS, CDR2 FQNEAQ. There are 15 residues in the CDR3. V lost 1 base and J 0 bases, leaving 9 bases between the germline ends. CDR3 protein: CASSLESRTNYGYTF. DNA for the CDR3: TGTGCCAGCAGCTTAGAATCCAGAACTAACTATGGCTACACCTTC.

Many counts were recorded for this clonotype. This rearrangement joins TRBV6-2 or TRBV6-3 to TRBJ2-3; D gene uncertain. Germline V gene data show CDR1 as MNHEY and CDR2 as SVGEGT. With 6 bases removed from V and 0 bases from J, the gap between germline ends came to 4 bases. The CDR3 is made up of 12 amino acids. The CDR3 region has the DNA TGTGCCAGCAGCTCGAGCACAGATACGCAGTATTTT. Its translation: CASSSSTDTQYF.

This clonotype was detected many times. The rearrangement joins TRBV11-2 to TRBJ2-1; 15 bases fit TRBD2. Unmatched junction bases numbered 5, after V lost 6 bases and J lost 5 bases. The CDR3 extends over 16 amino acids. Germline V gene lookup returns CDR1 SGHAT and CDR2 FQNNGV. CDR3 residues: CASRGTSGRKDNEQFF. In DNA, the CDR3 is TGTGCCAGCAGAGGGACTAGCGGGAGGAAAGACAATGAGCAGTTCTTC. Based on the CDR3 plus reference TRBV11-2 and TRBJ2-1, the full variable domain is EAGVAQSPRYKIIEKRQSVAFWCNPISGHATLYWYQQILGQGPKLLIQFQNNGVVDDSQLPKDRFSAERLKGVDSTLKIQPAKLEDSAVYLCASRGTSGRKDNEQFFGPGTRLTVL.

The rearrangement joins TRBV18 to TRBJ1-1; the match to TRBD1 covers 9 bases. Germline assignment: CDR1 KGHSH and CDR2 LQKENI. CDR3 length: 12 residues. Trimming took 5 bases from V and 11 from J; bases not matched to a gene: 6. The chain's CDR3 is CASSTDRGGAFF. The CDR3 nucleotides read TGTGCCAGCTCAACGGACAGGGGTGGGGCTTTCTTT.

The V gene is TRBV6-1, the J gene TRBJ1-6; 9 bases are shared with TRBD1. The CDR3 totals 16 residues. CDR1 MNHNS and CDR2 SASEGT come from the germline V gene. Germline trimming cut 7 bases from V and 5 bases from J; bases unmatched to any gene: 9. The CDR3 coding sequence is TGTGCCAGCAACCCGGGACAGGGCCCCGATAATTCACCCCTCCACTTT. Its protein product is CASNPGQGPDNSPLHF.

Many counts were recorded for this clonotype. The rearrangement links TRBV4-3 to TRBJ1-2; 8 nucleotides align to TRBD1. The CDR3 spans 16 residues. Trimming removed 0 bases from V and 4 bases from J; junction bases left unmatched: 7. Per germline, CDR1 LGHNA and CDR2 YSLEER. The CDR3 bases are TGCGCCAGCAGCCAAGATAAGGGGACAGGCTTCTATGGCTACACCTTC. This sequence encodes CASSQDKGTGFYGYTF.

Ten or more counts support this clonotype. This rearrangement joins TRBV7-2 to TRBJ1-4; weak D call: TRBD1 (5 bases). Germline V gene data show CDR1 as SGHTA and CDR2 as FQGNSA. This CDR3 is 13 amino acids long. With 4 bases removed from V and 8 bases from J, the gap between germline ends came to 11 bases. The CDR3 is CASSWEEGEKLFF. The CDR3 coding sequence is TGTGCCAGCAGCTGGGAGGAGGGGGAAAAACTGTTTTTT. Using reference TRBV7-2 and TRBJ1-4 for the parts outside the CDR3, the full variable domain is GAGVSQSPSNKVTEKGKDVELRCDPISGHTALYWYRQSLGQGLEFLIYFQGNSAPDKSGLPSDRFSAERTGGSVSTLTIQRTQQEDSAVYLCASSWEEGEKLFFGSGTQLSVL.

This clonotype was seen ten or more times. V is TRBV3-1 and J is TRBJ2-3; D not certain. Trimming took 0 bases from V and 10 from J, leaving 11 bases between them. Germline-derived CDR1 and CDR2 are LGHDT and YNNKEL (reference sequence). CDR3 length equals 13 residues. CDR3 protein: CASSQDWSTAQYF. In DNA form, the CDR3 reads TGTGCCAGCAGCCAAGATTGGTCCACGGCGCAGTATTTT.

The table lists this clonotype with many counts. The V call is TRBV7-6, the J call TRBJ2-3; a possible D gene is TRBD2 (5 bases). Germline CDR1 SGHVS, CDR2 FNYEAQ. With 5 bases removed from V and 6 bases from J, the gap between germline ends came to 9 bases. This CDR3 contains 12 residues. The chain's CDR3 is CASSRGMDTQYF. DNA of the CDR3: TGTGCCAGCAGCCGAGGGATGGATACGCAGTATTTT.

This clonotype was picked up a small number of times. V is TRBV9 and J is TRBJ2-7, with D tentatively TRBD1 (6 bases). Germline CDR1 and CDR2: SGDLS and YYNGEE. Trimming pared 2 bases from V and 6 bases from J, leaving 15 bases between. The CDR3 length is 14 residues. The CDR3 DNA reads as TGTGCCAGCAGCGTCTCATCAGGGGTCTCCGAGCAGTACTTC. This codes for CASSVSSGVSEQYF.

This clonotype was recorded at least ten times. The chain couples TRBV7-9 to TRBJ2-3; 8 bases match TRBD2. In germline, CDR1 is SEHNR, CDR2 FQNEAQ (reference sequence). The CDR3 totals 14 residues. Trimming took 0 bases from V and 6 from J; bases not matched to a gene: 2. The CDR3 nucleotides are TGTGCCAGCAGCTTAGCGGGGACTAGGGATACGCAGTATTTT. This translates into CASSLAGTRDTQYF.

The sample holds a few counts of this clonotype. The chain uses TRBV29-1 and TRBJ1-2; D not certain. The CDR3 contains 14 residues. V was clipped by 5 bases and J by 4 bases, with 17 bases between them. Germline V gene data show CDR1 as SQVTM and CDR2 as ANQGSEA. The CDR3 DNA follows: TGCAGCGTTCCCACCCCCGACCCATTCTATGGCTACACCTTC. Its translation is CSVPTPDPFYGYTF.

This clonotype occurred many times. The DNA for the CDR3 is TGTGCCAGCAGTAGAGCTCAGGGGGACGAGCAGTACTTC. It encodes CASSRAQGDEQYF. The chain uses TRBV6-1 and TRBJ2-7; 7 bases map to TRBD1. After removal of 5 bases from V and 5 bases from J, the junction contained 6 bases not matched to a gene. The CDR3 spans 13 residues. Germline CDR1 and CDR2: MNHNS and SASEGT.